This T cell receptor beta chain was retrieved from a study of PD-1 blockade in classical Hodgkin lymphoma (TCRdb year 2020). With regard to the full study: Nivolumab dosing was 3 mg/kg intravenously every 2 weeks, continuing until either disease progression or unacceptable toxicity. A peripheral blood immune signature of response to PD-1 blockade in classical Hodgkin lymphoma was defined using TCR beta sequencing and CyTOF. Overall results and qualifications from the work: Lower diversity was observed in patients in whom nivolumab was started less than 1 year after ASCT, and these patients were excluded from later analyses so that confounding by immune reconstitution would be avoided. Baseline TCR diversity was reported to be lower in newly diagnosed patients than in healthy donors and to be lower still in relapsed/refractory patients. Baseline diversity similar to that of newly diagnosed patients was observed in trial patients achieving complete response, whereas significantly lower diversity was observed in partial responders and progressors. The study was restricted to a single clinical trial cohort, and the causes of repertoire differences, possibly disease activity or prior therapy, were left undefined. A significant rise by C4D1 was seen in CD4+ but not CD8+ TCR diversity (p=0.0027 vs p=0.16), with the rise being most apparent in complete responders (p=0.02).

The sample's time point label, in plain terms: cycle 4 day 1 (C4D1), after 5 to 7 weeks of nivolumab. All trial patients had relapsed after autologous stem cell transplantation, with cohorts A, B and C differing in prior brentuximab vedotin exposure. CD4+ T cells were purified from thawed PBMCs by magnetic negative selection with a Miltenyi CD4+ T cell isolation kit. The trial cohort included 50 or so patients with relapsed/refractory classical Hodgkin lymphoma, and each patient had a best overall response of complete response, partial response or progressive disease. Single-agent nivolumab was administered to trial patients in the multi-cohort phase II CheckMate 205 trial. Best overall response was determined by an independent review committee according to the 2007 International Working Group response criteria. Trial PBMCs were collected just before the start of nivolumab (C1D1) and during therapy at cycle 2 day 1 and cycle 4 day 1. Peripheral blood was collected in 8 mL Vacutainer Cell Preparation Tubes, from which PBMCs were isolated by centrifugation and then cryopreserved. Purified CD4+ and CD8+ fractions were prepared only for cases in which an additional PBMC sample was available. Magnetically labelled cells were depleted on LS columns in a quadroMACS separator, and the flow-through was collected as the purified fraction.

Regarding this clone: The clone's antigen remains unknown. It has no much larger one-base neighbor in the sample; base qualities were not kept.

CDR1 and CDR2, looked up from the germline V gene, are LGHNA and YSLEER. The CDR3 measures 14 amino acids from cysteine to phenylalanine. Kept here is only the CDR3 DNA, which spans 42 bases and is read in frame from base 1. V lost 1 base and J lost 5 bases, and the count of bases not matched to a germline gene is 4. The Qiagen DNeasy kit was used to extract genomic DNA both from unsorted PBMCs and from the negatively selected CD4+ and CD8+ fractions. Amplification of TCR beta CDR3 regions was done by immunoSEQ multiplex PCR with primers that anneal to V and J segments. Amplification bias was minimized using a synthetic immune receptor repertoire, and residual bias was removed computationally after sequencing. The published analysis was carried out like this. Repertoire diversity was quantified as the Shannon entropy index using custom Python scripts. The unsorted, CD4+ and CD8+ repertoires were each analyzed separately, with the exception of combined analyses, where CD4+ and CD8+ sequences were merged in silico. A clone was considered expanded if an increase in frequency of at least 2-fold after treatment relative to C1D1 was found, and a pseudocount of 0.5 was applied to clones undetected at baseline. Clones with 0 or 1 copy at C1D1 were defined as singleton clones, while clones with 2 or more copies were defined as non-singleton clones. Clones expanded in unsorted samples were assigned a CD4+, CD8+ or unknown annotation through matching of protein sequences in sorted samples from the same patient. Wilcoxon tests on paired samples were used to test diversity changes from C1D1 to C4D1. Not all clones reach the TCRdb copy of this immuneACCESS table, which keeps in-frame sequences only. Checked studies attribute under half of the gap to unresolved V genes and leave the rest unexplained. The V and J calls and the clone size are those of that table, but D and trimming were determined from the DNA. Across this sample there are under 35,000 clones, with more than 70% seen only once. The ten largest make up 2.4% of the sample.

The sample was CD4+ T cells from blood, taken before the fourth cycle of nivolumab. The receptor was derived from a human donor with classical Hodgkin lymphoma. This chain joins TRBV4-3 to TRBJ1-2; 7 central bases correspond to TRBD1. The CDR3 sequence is CASSQGGRGYGYTF. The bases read TGCGCCAGCAGCCAAGGGGGCAGGGGGTATGGCTACACCTTC.